Below are 30 T cell receptor beta chains sequenced from a single sample in a study of immune evolution from preneoplasia to lung adenocarcinoma. The data were produced by immunoSEQ multiplex PCR, yet TCRdb's version contains in-frame clones alone and is incomplete. Of under 15,000 clones in the sample, approximately 85% are singletons; the top ten hold approximately 3%. The source material was FFPE lung adenocarcinoma in situ tissue. These receptors were collected from an older donor with lung adenocarcinoma.

CDR3 in amino acids: CASSLQGLNYGYTF. The CDR3 DNA is TGTGCCAGCAGTTTACAGGGTCTTAACTATGGCTACACCTTC. J is TRBJ1-2 and V is TRBV28; possible D gene TRBD1, 5 bases. From germline, CDR1 is MDHEN and CDR2 SYDVKM. The V gene lost 2 bases and the J gene lost 1 base, with 8 bases spanning the gap. CDR3 length: 14 amino acids.

This chain connects TRBV19 to TRBJ2-2; TRBD2 is a possible D gene (6 bases). In germline, CDR1 is LNHDA, CDR2 SQIVND (reference sequence). V was trimmed by 5 bases and J by 6 bases, leaving 22 bases between them. The CDR3 sequence is 17 residues long. Written as DNA, the CDR3 is TGTGCCAGTAGTCTTAAAGGGACTCGGCTGCGGGCCGGGGAGCTGTTTTTT. Amino acids: CASSLKGTRLRAGELFF.

The rearrangement links TRBV28 to TRBJ1-1, with D uncertain. Per germline, CDR1 MDHEN and CDR2 SYDVKM. The CDR3 has 11 amino acids. V lost 11 bases and J lost 3, with 10 bases in between. CDR3 amino acids: CAVNSDTEAFF. The DNA for the CDR3 is TGTGCCGTCAACTCGGACACTGAAGCTTTCTTT.

CDR3 nucleotides: TGTGCCAGCAGCCAAGAGGGGACAGATACGCAGTATTTT. It encodes CASSQEGTDTQYF. This chain joins TRBV4-2 and TRBJ2-3, with D uncertain. V was shortened by 0 bases and J by 3 bases, with 4 bases between the two germline ends. The CDR3 extends over 13 amino acids. The germline V gene has CDR1 LGHNA and CDR2 YNFKEQ.

The chain links TRBV5-4 to TRBJ1-1, with D hard to call. Per germline, CDR1 SGHNT and CDR2 YYREEE (reference sequence). The V and J ends lost 0 bases and 1 base respectively, with 10 bases between them. The CDR3 contains 15 residues. CDR3 bases: TGTGCCAGCAGCTTGGCCCCAGGCTCGAACACTGAAGCTTTCTTT. Protein sequence: CASSLAPGSNTEAFF.

This clone was detected a few times. The gene calls are TRBV18 and TRBJ2-1; unclear D gene. The CDR3 spans 12 residues. Trimming pared 5 bases from V and 6 bases from J, leaving 8 bases between. Per germline, CDR1 KGHSH and CDR2 LQKENI. The CDR3 here is CASSASSNEQFF. The CDR3, as DNA: TGTGCCAGCTCAGCCAGTAGCAATGAGCAGTTCTTC.

V is TRBV28 and J is TRBJ2-1, with D perhaps matching TRBD1 (6 bases). This CDR3 comprises 15 residues. V was trimmed by 8 bases and J by 3 bases, leaving 17 bases between them. Germline V gene sequence: CDR1 MDHEN, CDR2 SYDVKM. The chain's CDR3 is CASASQGEIYNEQFF. The CDR3 DNA reads TGTGCCAGCGCTTCACAGGGAGAGATCTACAATGAGCAGTTCTTC. Based on the CDR3 plus reference TRBV28 and TRBJ2-1, the full variable domain is DVKVTQSSRYLVKRTGEKVFLECVQDMDHENMFWYRQDPGLGLRLIYFSYDVKMKEKGDIPEGYSVSREKKERFSLILESASTNQTSMYLCASASQGEIYNEQFFGPGTRLTVL.

The genes are TRBV2 and TRBJ2-7; TRBD1 might be the D (6 bases). The CDR3 runs 14 residues. Between the trimmed V and J ends, which lost 7 bases and 5 bases, there was a span of 18 bases. Germline V lookup: CDR1 SNHLY, CDR2 FYNNEI. CDR3 bases: TGTGCCAGCACTCGAGTCAGGGGTGGCGACGAGCAGTACTTC. As protein: CASTRVRGGDEQYF.

The V gene is TRBV9, the J gene TRBJ2-2, with 7 bases identical to TRBD1. Germline V CDR1 and CDR2: SGDLS, YYNGEE. This CDR3 region has 20 residues. The trim removed 3 bases at V and 0 bases at J, leaving 17 bases unmatched. Here the CDR3 DNA reads TGTGCCAGCAGCGAAAACCCAAATTATCATACAGGGGCGAACACCGGGGAGCTGTTTTTT. The encoded protein is CASSENPNYHTGANTGELFF.

The chain uses TRBV10-2 and TRBJ2-7; either TRBD1 or TRBD2 may fit D (5 bases each). CDR1 is WSHSY, CDR2 SAAADI, per germline. The CDR3 has 14 residues. Trimming shortened V by 4 bases and J by 6 bases, and 16 bases separated the two germline ends. In DNA form, the CDR3 reads TGCGCCAGCAGTGGAAGCGGACATCTCCTCGAGCAGTACTTC. Translating it yields CASSGSGHLLEQYF.

This chain links TRBV13 with TRBJ2-7; 7 bases map to TRBD2. This CDR3 contains 17 residues. After removal of 4 bases from V and 3 bases from J, the junction contained 15 bases not matched to a gene. Germline lookup yields CDR1 PRHDT and CDR2 FYEKMQ (reference sequence). For the CDR3, the DNA is TGTGCCAGCAGCTCCCCGGCGGTGGTGGCGGGAGACTACGAGCAGTACTTC. Amino acids: CASSSPAVVAGDYEQYF.

This rearrangement joins TRBV11-2 to TRBJ1-5; D call uncertain. The CDR3 loop spans 12 amino acids. Germline CDR1 and CDR2: SGHAT and FQNNGV. V was pared by 6 bases and J by 5 bases, with 8 bases between. The CDR3 coding sequence is TGTGCCAGCAGTTCTGACGATCAGCCCCAGCATTTT. Amino acids: CASSSDDQPQHF.

This clone was counted once. This chain joins TRBV19 and TRBJ2-7; no clear D gene. The CDR3 runs to 11 residues. V lost 4 bases and J 6 bases, leaving 7 bases between the germline ends. Germline lookup yields CDR1 LNHDA and CDR2 SQIVND (reference sequence). The DNA for the CDR3 is TGTGCCAGTAGTACCATGAGCGAGCAGTACTTC. Protein product: CASSTMSEQYF.

Worth noting for this clone: Other DNA sequences in this specimen translate into the identical CDR3. V usage is TRBV28 and J usage is TRBJ2-7; possibly TRBD2 for D (5 bases). The CDR3 sequence is 12 residues long. Trimming took 5 bases from V and 3 from J, leaving 8 bases between them. Germline V gives CDR1 MDHEN, CDR2 SYDVKM. CDR3 loop: CASSPEGYEQYF. The DNA of the CDR3 is TGTGCCAGCAGTCCCGAGGGCTACGAGCAGTACTTC.

The rearrangement uses TRBV7-9 and TRBJ2-5, with TRBD2 identical over 12 bases. The CDR3 sequence is 19 residues long. Germline CDR1 SEHNR, CDR2 FQNEAQ (reference sequence). Trimming took 4 bases from V and 1 from J; bases not matched to a gene: 13. The CDR3 sequence: CASSSTPGTSGYLQETQYF. CDR3 sequence (DNA): TGTGCCAGCAGCTCAACTCCCGGGACTAGCGGGTACCTCCAAGAGACCCAGTACTTC.

The rearrangement links TRBV30 to TRBJ1-2; D remains unclear. Between the trimmed V and J ends, which lost 5 bases and 2 bases, there was a span of 12 bases. The CDR3 is 13 residues long. Germline V lookup: CDR1 GTSNPN, CDR2 SVGIG (reference sequence). CDR3 protein: CAWEMEANYGYTF. CDR3 DNA sequence: TGTGCCTGGGAGATGGAGGCGAACTATGGCTACACCTTC.

The J gene is TRBJ2-1, the V gene TRBV6-5; TRBD2 might be the D (6 bases). The CDR3 has 15 amino acids. V lost 5 bases and J 4 bases, leaving 15 bases between the germline ends. Germline loops: CDR1 MNHEY, CDR2 SVGAGI. The CDR3 sequence is CASSLNLGTYNEQFF. DNA of the CDR3: TGTGCCAGCAGTCTTAATCTCGGGACTTACAATGAGCAGTTCTTC.

V usage is TRBV9 and J usage is TRBJ2-2, with a tentative D call TRBD1 (5 bases). V lost 3 bases to trimming and J lost 6 bases, with 9 bases between them. Per the germline V gene, CDR1 is SGDLS and CDR2 is YYNGEE. The CDR3 consists of 13 residues. The CDR3 nucleotides read TGTGCCAGCAGCGCTTGGGGCGCCGGGGAGCTGTTTTTT. It codes for CASSAWGAGELFF. Looking up the rest from reference TRBV9 and TRBJ2-2 gives the full variable domain: DSGVTQTPKHLITATGQRVTLRCSPRSGDLSVYWYQQSLDQGLQFLIQYYNGEERAKGNILERFSAQQFPDLHSELNLSSLELGDSALYFCASSAWGAGELFFGEGSRLTVL.

This clone was recorded only once. The gene calls are TRBV11-2 and TRBJ2-7; D is unclear. The germline V gene encodes CDR1 SGHAT and CDR2 FQNNGV. The CDR3 sequence is 12 residues long. Trimming shortened V by 8 bases and J by 2 bases, and 10 bases separated the two germline ends. The CDR3 sequence: CASGTSPYEQYF. CDR3 DNA: TGTGCCAGCGGAACTTCCCCCTACGAGCAGTACTTC.

The V and J genes are TRBV7-9 and TRBJ1-1; D is possibly TRBD1 (6 bases). CDR3 length equals 13 residues. V was clipped by 5 bases and J by 1 base, with 8 bases between them. CDR1 and CDR2 from the germline V gene are SEHNR and FQNEAQ (reference sequence). The DNA for the CDR3 is TGTGCCAGCAGCCCGGGACAGAACACTGAAGCTTTCTTT. It translates to CASSPGQNTEAFF. The full variable domain, with the rest looked up from reference TRBV7-9 and TRBJ1-1, is DTGVSQNPRHKITKRGQNVTFRCDPISEHNRLYWYRQTLGQGPEFLTYFQNEAQLEKSRLLSDRFSAERPKGSFSTLEIQRTEQGDSAMYLCASSPGQNTEAFFGQGTRLTVV.

By frequency in the sample, this clone is medium-sized. The chain has TRBV6-1 and TRBJ2-7; D gene uncertain. CDR1 is MNHNS, CDR2 SASEGT, per germline. Trimming cost V 4 bases and J 2 bases, with 15 bases left between them. CDR3 size: 15 residues. CDR3 DNA sequence: TGTGCCAGCAGTGGGAGTCTCTACAGCGCCTACGAGCAGTACTTC. The encoded protein is CASSGSLYSAYEQYF.

The genes are TRBV5-1 and TRBJ1-1; the D gene is possibly TRBD1 (5 bases). Trimming cost V 4 bases and J 4 bases, with 11 bases left between them. The CDR3 has 13 amino acids. CDR1 is SGHRS and CDR2 is YFSETQ in the germline V gene. The CDR3: CASSPRVATEAFF. The CDR3 nucleotides read TGCGCCAGCAGCCCCAGGGTGGCCACTGAAGCTTTCTTT.

The chain couples TRBV19 to TRBJ2-7; D may be TRBD2 (6 bases). This CDR3 has 17 amino acids. V was clipped by 10 bases and J by 1 base, with 26 bases between them. The germline gives CDR1 LNHDA, CDR2 SQIVND (reference sequence). This CDR3 reads CATTRRGGETTSYEQYF. CDR3 coding DNA: TGTGCCACCACCCGTCGGGGCGGGGAGACGACATCCTACGAGCAGTACTTC.

CDR3 residues: CASSYSGWGWQFF. CDR3 in DNA: TGTGCCAGCAGTTACTCCGGTTGGGGATGGCAGTTCTTC. The chain recombines TRBV6-5 with TRBJ2-1; D is uncertain. V lost 0 bases, J lost 12 bases, and 12 bases lay in between. Looked up from germline, CDR1 is MNHEY and CDR2 is SVGAGI. This CDR3 comprises 13 residues.

The rearrangement uses TRBV15 and TRBJ2-4; D possibly uses TRBD1 or TRBD2 (5 bases each). V dropped 5 bases and J dropped 0 bases, with 17 bases sitting between them. Germline V CDR1 and CDR2: LNHNV, YYDKDF (reference sequence). This CDR3 is built from 17 residues. CDR3 nucleotide sequence: TGTGCCACCAGCTGGGACCTGACGAGCCTAGCCAAAAACATTCAGTACTTC. Translating gives CATSWDLTSLAKNIQYF.

The rearrangement uses TRBV5-5 and TRBJ2-2; D remains unclear. Germline lookup yields CDR1 SGHKS and CDR2 YYEKEE (reference sequence). The CDR3 covers 13 residues. The germline V and J ends were trimmed by 4 bases and 7 bases, with 11 bases remaining between them. In DNA form, the CDR3 reads TGTGCCAGCAGCCTCCAGGCCGGCGGGGAGCTGTTTTTT. The encoded protein is CASSLQAGGELFF.

The chain uses TRBV7-9 and TRBJ2-2, with D unclear. CDR1 and CDR2 (germline): SEHNR, FQNEAQ (reference sequence). V was pared by 4 bases and J by 2 bases, with 8 bases between. This CDR3 spans 14 amino acids. Here the CDR3 reads CASSSYSNTGELFF. DNA for the CDR3: TGTGCCAGCAGCTCCTACAGTAACACCGGGGAGCTGTTTTTT.

V and J are TRBV28 and TRBJ2-5, with a tentative D call TRBD2 (5 bases). The V and J ends lost 5 bases and 11 bases respectively, with 15 bases between them. CDR1 and CDR2 from the germline V gene are MDHEN and SYDVKM. The CDR3 covers 12 residues. Here the CDR3 DNA reads TGTGCCAGCAGTCTAAAACTCCGGGAACAGTACTTC. This sequence encodes CASSLKLREQYF.

The J gene is TRBJ1-4, the V gene TRBV4-1; D may be TRBD1 (5 bases). Germline CDR1 reads MGHRA; CDR2 reads YSYEKL. The CDR3 totals 17 residues. V lost 0 bases, J lost 6 bases, and 17 bases lay in between. The CDR3 bases are TGCGCCAGCAGCCAAGAGGGGGGTGGCGGAGCCTATGAAAAACTGTTTTTT. It encodes CASSQEGGGGAYEKLFF.

The chain has TRBV19 and TRBJ1-1; TRBD1 agrees at 8 bases. Germline V gene sequence: CDR1 LNHDA, CDR2 SQIVND (reference sequence). V gave up 4 bases and J gave up 4 bases; unmatched junction bases: 11. The CDR3 has 16 residues. Here the CDR3 DNA reads TGTGCCAGTAGTAGCTACGTGGACAGGGCAGGCACTGAAGCTTTCTTT. Residues: CASSSYVDRAGTEAFF.